The clone carrying this TCR beta chain appeared a few times. Its antigen is still unknown. Vbeta (60) and Jbeta (13) primers were used in the PCR. Profiling relied on immunoSEQ multiplex PCR, and the TCRdb table lists in-frame clones only, not all of them. The sample lists roughly 93,000 clones; more than 65% were seen once. This sample is part of a study of cytomegalovirus exposure and HLA in healthy donors. The CDR3 has 13 residues. V dropped 2 bases and J dropped 0 bases, with 5 bases sitting between them. Germline assignment: CDR1 SGHDT and CDR2 YYEEEE. General study points: An Asian-associated ancestry cluster reportedly showed fewer N-insertions than the roughly 670-donor mean in a later analysis.

Specimen: PBMCs. The chain combines TRBV5-6 with TRBJ1-2; no clear D. This TCR derives from a human donor in good health. CDR3 loop: CASSFTTNYGYTF. DNA of the CDR3: TGTGCCAGCAGCTTTACAACTAACTATGGCTACACCTTC.